This T cell receptor beta chain is from a study of PD-L1 blockade in urothelial cancer. Whole-study context: About 85% of the 29 patients were men whose urothelial cancer was bladder-origin. At 3 weeks after treatment start (second dose) and again at 6 weeks, blood was analyzed. T cells numbered a median of roughly 150,000 in the blood samples. Points from the study as a whole: Blood clones associated with the tumor expanded more at 3 weeks in durable-benefit patients.

This clone was seen ten or more times. Its matching antigen is unknown. Sequencing was performed with immunoSEQ multiplex PCR; in TCRdb, only in-frame clones are kept and a portion is missing. This table holds about 130,000 clones, 86% found once. This CDR3 is built from 18 residues. V gave up 3 bases and J gave up 6 bases; unmatched junction bases: 12. Germline CDR1 is LNHNV and CDR2 is YYDKDF (reference sequence). Time point described: peripheral blood 6 weeks after treatment start. Sequenced material: PBMCs, taken around atezolizumab (anti-PD-L1) treatment. The chain is built from TRBV15 and TRBJ2-2; TRBD2 aligns across 11 bases. The sequence was collected from a man between 45 and 60 years old with urothelial cancer. CDR3: CATSRNLAGGLGAGELFF. The CDR3 DNA is TGTGCCACCAGCAGGAACCTAGCGGGAGGTCTAGGGGCCGGGGAGCTGTTTTTT.